These T cell receptor beta chains were read from a single sample in a study of metastatic and nonmetastatic thyroid tumors. TCRdb re-called clones from the PCR reads using MiXCR. This sample has approximately 22,000 clones, with roughly a third found just once. The sample was blood. The receptors here all came from a female donor with papillary thyroid cancer or a benign thyroid nodule (not recorded which). Some clones in this sample may be carry-over from other donors' samples. CDR3s include the opening cysteine and the closing phenylalanine or tryptophan. Each record gives: V gene, CDR3 length, D gene, J gene, clone size, CDR3 DNA, CDR3 protein. A D gene is named only where the DNA matches it firmly. The size field is filled for only some rows; it gives once, few, many or a size class.

V: TRBV3-1; length: 14; D: NA; J: TRBJ2-5; size: many; DNA: TGTGCCAGCAGCCAGGGCAGAACGAAAGAGACCCAGTACTTC; CDR3: CASSQGRTKETQYF
V: TRBV28; length: 15; D: TRBD1; J: TRBJ2-7; size: NA; DNA: TGTGCCAGCAGTTCCGACAGGGAACCAATTGGCGAGCAGTACTTC; CDR3: CASSSDREPIGEQYF
V: TRBV7-9; length: 14; D: NA; J: TRBJ2-2; size: NA; DNA: TGTGCCAGCAGCGGCACAGGGAATACGGGGGAGCTGTTTTTT; CDR3: CASSGTGNTGELFF
V: TRBV20-1; length: 12; D: NA; J: TRBJ1-1; size: once; DNA: TGCAGTGCTAGATCAGGGGCTAGTGAAGCTTTCTTT; CDR3: CSARSGASEAFF
V: TRBV4-1; length: 15; D: NA; J: TRBJ2-6; size: many; DNA: TGCGCCAGCAGCCAAGATCCCTCTGGGGCCAACGTCCTGACTTTC; CDR3: CASSQDPSGANVLTF
V: TRBV4-1; length: 14; D: NA; J: TRBJ2-2; size: medium-sized; DNA: TGCGCCAGCAGTACGAACGCGAACACCGGGGAGCTGTTTTTT; CDR3: CASSTNANTGELFF
V: TRBV6-1; length: 14; D: NA; J: TRBJ2-2; size: medium-sized; DNA: TGTGCCAGCAGTTCTAACGACATTACCGGGGAGCTGTTTTTT; CDR3: CASSSNDITGELFF
V: TRBV27; length: 17; D: TRBD2; J: TRBJ2-3; size: NA; DNA: TGTGCCAGCAGTTCAACAACTAGCGGGAGGACAGCAGATACGCAGTATTTT; CDR3: CASSSTTSGRTADTQYF
V: TRBV20-1; length: 13; D: NA; J: TRBJ2-5; size: many; DNA: TGCAGCCCAAAAGGGGCCGCAAAAGAGACCCAGTACTTC; CDR3: CSPKGAAKETQYF
V: TRBV7-8; length: 15; D: NA; J: TRBJ1-1; size: NA; DNA: TGTGCTAGCAGCTTAGGAGAGGGCGTGAACACTGAAGCTTTCTTT; CDR3: CASSLGEGVNTEAFF
V: TRBV4-1; length: 15; D: TRBD1; J: TRBJ2-1; size: many; DNA: TGCGCCAGCAGCCATGGACAGGGCCCTCGGAATGAGCAGTTCTTC; CDR3: CASSHGQGPRNEQFF
V: TRBV6-1; length: 15; D: NA; J: TRBJ2-1; size: few; DNA: TGTGCCAGCAGTCAGGATACTGGCTCCTGCAATGAGCAGTTCTTC; CDR3: CASSQDTGSCNEQFF
V: TRBV7-9; length: 14; D: NA; J: TRBJ2-2; size: NA; DNA: TGTGCCAGCATTGAGGGAGGAAACACCGGGGAGCTGTTTTTT; CDR3: CASIEGGNTGELFF
V: TRBV11-2; length: 16; D: TRBD2; J: TRBJ2-7; size: medium-sized; DNA: TGTGCCAGCAGCTTAATGGGCGGGGGAAGCTCCTACGAGCAGTACTTC; CDR3: CASSLMGGGSSYEQYF
V: TRBV24-1; length: 15; D: TRBD1; J: TRBJ2-2; size: many; DNA: TGTGCCACCAGTGATCTGGACAGGGACAGCGGGGAGCTGTTTTTT; CDR3: CATSDLDRDSGELFF
V: TRBV11-3; length: 14; D: TRBD1; J: TRBJ1-1; size: many; DNA: TGTGCCAGCAGCTTGGGACAGCAAAACACTGAAGCTTTCTTT; CDR3: CASSLGQQNTEAFF
V: TRBV20-1; length: 15; D: NA; J: TRBJ2-3; size: many; DNA: TGCAGTGCTAACCACGCTGGGGGGAGCACAGATACGCAGTATTTT; CDR3: CSANHAGGSTDTQYF
V: TRBV12-3/TRBV12-4; length: 12; D: NA; J: TRBJ2-7; size: medium-sized; DNA: TGTGCCAGCAGTCTGACAGGTGGTGAGCAGTACTTC; CDR3: CASSLTGGEQYF
V: TRBV4-1; length: 15; D: TRBD1; J: TRBJ2-7; size: NA; DNA: TGCGCCAGCAGCCCTCGATGGACAGGGGCCTACGAGCAGTACTTC; CDR3: CASSPRWTGAYEQYF
V: TRBV6-5; length: 15; D: TRBD2; J: TRBJ2-7; size: few; DNA: TGTGCCAGCAGTTACTCTTCGGGAGGGGCCTACGAGCAATACTTC; CDR3: CASSYSSGGAYEQYF
V: TRBV7-9; length: 13; D: NA; J: TRBJ1-2; size: many; DNA: TGTGCCAGCAGCTTAGATGAGACGGTGTACTACACCTTC; CDR3: CASSLDETVYYTF
V: TRBV24-1; length: 15; D: NA; J: TRBJ2-3; size: many; DNA: TGTGCCACCAGTGATTACAGGACTAGCACAGATACGCAGTATTTT; CDR3: CATSDYRTSTDTQYF
V: TRBV30; length: 19; D: NA; J: TRBJ1-4; size: medium-sized; DNA: TGTGCCTGGAGTGTATGGAGGACATGGCCCAGGACAACTAATGAAAAACTGTTTTTT; CDR3: CAWSVWRTWPRTTNEKLFF
V: TRBV11-1; length: 16; D: TRBD2; J: TRBJ2-7; size: NA; DNA: TGTGCCAGCAGCTCCCCCGGGGGGGGCAATCCCTACGAGCAGTACTTC; CDR3: CASSSPGGGNPYEQYF
V: TRBV18; length: 13; D: NA; J: TRBJ1-5; size: once; DNA: TGTGCCAACTATGAACATAGCAATCAGCCCCAGCATTTT; CDR3: CANYEHSNQPQHF
V: TRBV20-1; length: 15; D: NA; J: TRBJ2-1; size: NA; DNA: TGCAGTGCGAGAGGGTTCTCCGGCTACATCAATGAGCAGTTCTTC; CDR3: CSARGFSGYINEQFF
V: TRBV12-3/TRBV12-4; length: 16; D: NA; J: TRBJ2-5; size: NA; DNA: TGTGCCAGTAGTTCTTCATCTCGGGCCTCGAGGGAGACCCAGTACTTC; CDR3: CASSSSSRASRETQYF
V: TRBV2; length: 12; D: NA; J: TRBJ2-5; size: many; DNA: TGTGCCAGCCGAGAGGACCAAGAGACCCAGTACTTC; CDR3: CASREDQETQYF
V: TRBV12-3/TRBV12-4; length: 13; D: NA; J: TRBJ1-2; size: few; DNA: TGTGCCACCAGTGATGGGGGGCGGAATGGCTACACCTTC; CDR3: CATSDGGRNGYTF
V: TRBV28; length: 13; D: NA; J: TRBJ2-7; size: NA; DNA: TGTGCCAGCATGGAGGAAACCAACTACGAGCAGTACTTC; CDR3: CASMEETNYEQYF
V: TRBV4-3; length: 15; D: NA; J: TRBJ1-5; size: NA; DNA: TGCGCCAGCAGCCAAGACAAAGGGGGCAATCAGCCCCAGCATTTT; CDR3: CASSQDKGGNQPQHF
V: TRBV28; length: 15; D: NA; J: TRBJ2-7; size: NA; DNA: TGTGCCAGCAGACGGACGGCCTACGACTCCTACGAGCAGTACTTC; CDR3: CASRRTAYDSYEQYF
V: TRBV5-4; length: 14; D: NA; J: TRBJ2-7; size: many; DNA: TGTGCCAGCAGCTTCCGGGACATCTCCTACGAGCAGTACTTC; CDR3: CASSFRDISYEQYF
V: TRBV2; length: 12; D: NA; J: TRBJ1-1; size: many; DNA: TGTGCCAGCAGTGAGGAGGGCGGTGAAGCTTTCTTT; CDR3: CASSEEGGEAFF
V: TRBV30; length: 14; D: NA; J: TRBJ2-5; size: NA; DNA: TGTGCCTGGAGTCCTTGGGGGGACCAAGAGACCCAGTACTTC; CDR3: CAWSPWGDQETQYF
V: TRBV10-3; length: 20; D: TRBD2; J: TRBJ2-3; size: NA; DNA: TGTGCCATCACCCCCGCATCGCTAGCGGGGGGGTCGGGCGGGACAGATACGCAGTATTTT; CDR3: CAITPASLAGGSGGTDTQYF
V: TRBV6-1; length: 15; D: NA; J: TRBJ2-7; size: few; DNA: TGTGCCAGCAGTGACCGCGAGCGGGCAAGTTACGAGCAGTACTTC; CDR3: CASSDRERASYEQYF
V: TRBV28; length: 14; D: TRBD1; J: TRBJ1-4; size: few; DNA: TGTGCCAGCAGTCGGACAGGGGGCGATGAAAAACTGTTTTTT; CDR3: CASSRTGGDEKLFF
V: TRBV24-1; length: 14; D: NA; J: TRBJ2-7; size: few; DNA: TGTGCCACCAGTGATCCGGAAACAGAATACGAGCAGTACTTC; CDR3: CATSDPETEYEQYF
V: TRBV10-3; length: 13; D: TRBD1; J: TRBJ2-3; size: many; DNA: TGTGCCATCACCGGGACAGGGACAGATACGCAGTATTTT; CDR3: CAITGTGTDTQYF
V: TRBV20-1; length: 14; D: NA; J: TRBJ1-6; size: NA; DNA: TGCAGTGCGAGATTTGGGGACACCTATTCACCCCTCCACTTT; CDR3: CSARFGDTYSPLHF
V: TRBV19; length: 14; D: NA; J: TRBJ2-7; size: medium-sized; DNA: TGTGCCAGTAGTATCAGTTTAACGGGTTACGAGCAGTACTTC; CDR3: CASSISLTGYEQYF
V: TRBV11-2; length: 15; D: NA; J: TRBJ1-2; size: medium-sized; DNA: TGTGCCAGCAGCTTAGGGGGCAGGGGCTTCGATGGCTACACCTTC; CDR3: CASSLGGRGFDGYTF
V: TRBV11-2; length: 13; D: NA; J: TRBJ2-7; size: many; DNA: TGTGCCAGCCATCAGCTCGGCGGGAACGAGCGGTACTTC; CDR3: CASHQLGGNERYF
V: TRBV3-1; length: 16; D: TRBD1; J: TRBJ1-1; size: NA; DNA: TGTGCCAGCAGCCACCCTACAGGGGCGACGAACACTGAAGCTTTCTTT; CDR3: CASSHPTGATNTEAFF
V: TRBV12-3/TRBV12-4; length: 16; D: TRBD2; J: TRBJ2-2; size: many; DNA: TGTGCCAGCAGTCCCCGGACTAGCGGGAGAGCCGGGGAGCTGTTTTTT; CDR3: CASSPRTSGRAGELFF
V: TRBV7-2; length: 16; D: NA; J: TRBJ1-6; size: medium-sized; DNA: TGTGCCAGCAGCTCACTTCGGATAGGGGGAAATTCACCCCTCCACTTT; CDR3: CASSSLRIGGNSPLHF
V: TRBV20-1; length: 13; D: NA; J: TRBJ2-7; size: many; DNA: TGCAGTGCTAGAGCGGGAGAACCCTACGAGCAGTACTTC; CDR3: CSARAGEPYEQYF
V: TRBV2; length: 17; D: TRBD1; J: TRBJ2-7; size: NA; DNA: TGTGCCAGCAGTGCCACAGTACCGGGACAGGGTCCTTACGAGCAGTACTTC; CDR3: CASSATVPGQGPYEQYF
V: TRBV20-1; length: 14; D: NA; J: TRBJ2-1; size: NA; DNA: TGCAGTGCTAGAATATTACGATTCTACAATGAGCAGTTCTTC; CDR3: CSARILRFYNEQFF
V: TRBV20-1; length: 12; D: TRBD2; J: TRBJ2-1; size: NA; DNA: TGCAGTGCTAGACGACCAGCGGGGGATCAGTTCTTC; CDR3: CSARRPAGDQFF